This TCR beta chain was identified during a study of T cell clonotyping in hematopoietic cell transplantation. The germline V gene has CDR1 MNHEY and CDR2 SVGAGI. The CDR3 runs 13 residues. J gave up 2 bases and V 5 bases, and 3 bases lay outside the gene matches. Produced via immunoSEQ multiplex PCR; TCRdb's table is partial and in-frame only. The table lists 55,000 to 70,000 clones, just under 95% of them singletons. This receptor was identified in a man between 50 and 59 years old in good health. Some clones in this sample may be carry-over from other donors' samples. The chain carries TRBV6-5 and TRBJ2-7; 7 positions match TRBD1. The specimen sequenced was peripheral blood mononuclear cells. The CDR3 here is CASSLGTAYEQYF. CDR3 DNA sequence: TGTGCCAGCAGTCTCGGGACAGCCTACGAGCAGTACTTC.